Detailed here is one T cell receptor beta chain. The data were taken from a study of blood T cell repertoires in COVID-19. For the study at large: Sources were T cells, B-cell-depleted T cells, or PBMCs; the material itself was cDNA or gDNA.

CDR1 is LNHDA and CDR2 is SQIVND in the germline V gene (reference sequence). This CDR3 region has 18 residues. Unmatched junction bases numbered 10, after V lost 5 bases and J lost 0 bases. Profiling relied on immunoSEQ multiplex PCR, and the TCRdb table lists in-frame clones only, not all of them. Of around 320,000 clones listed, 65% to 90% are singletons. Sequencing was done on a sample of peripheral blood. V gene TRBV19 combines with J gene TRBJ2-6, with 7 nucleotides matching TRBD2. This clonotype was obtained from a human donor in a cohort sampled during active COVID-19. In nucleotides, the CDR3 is TGTGCCAGTAGTCCCGGCGGGGGTTCTCTCTCTGGGGCCAACGTCCTGACTTTC. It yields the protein CASSPGGGSLSGANVLTF.